These 2 T cell receptor beta chains were all obtained from the same sample, sequenced in a study of blood T cells in healthy people across ages. Through a sample-barcoded 5' primer and a J-beta primer mix, a second PCR was run for roughly 6 to 11 cycles. TCRdb passed the 5' RACE reads through MiXCR, listing each CDR3 protein once. The sample holds 850,000 to 950,000 distinct CDR3 sequences, 25% to 30% seen once. Material for sequencing was blood. The origin of the receptors is a woman at least 80 years old in good health.

Ten or more counts support this clonotype. The chain couples TRBV2 to TRBJ2-3; D is ambiguous. Germline CDR1 SNHLY, CDR2 FYNNEI. The CDR3 length is 14 residues. V was clipped by 6 bases and J by 1 base, with 11 bases between them. In DNA, the CDR3 is TGTGCCAGCAGAATCAGACGTGGCACAGATACGCAGTATTTT. Translation gives CASRIRRGTDTQYF.

Ten or more counts support this clonotype. This chain joins TRBV12-3 or TRBV12-4 and TRBJ2-3; tentatively, D is TRBD1 (5 bases). The CDR3 spans 14 residues. Trimming took off 4 bases at V and 1 base at J, with 9 bases between the two ends. CDR3 in DNA: TGTGCCAGCAGTTCCTTGGGGCGCACAGATACGCAGTATTTT. It is translated as CASSSLGRTDTQYF.